The 30 T cell receptor beta chains listed next were all sequenced from one sample in a study of T cells in localized non-small cell lung cancer. The method was immunoSEQ multiplex PCR; TCRdb's version includes in-frame clones alone and lacks a portion of them. This table has about 34,000 clones, roughly 93% appearing once. The sample was peripheral blood, taken before any cancer treatment. These receptors came from a female donor of 60 years or more with stage I lung adenocarcinoma.

The CDR3: CASSPIDGTGNEKLFF. The DNA for the CDR3 is TGTGCCAGCAGCCCCATCGACGGGACAGGGAATGAAAAACTGTTTTTT. This chain uses TRBV7-9 with TRBJ1-4, with 9 bases fitting TRBD1. The CDR3 loop spans 16 amino acids. Losses at the gene ends were 5 bases for V and 5 bases for J; bases not matched to a gene: 9. Germline lookup yields CDR1 SEHNR and CDR2 FQNEAQ (reference sequence).

The chain recombines TRBV7-2 with TRBJ1-2, with D unresolved. Between the trimmed V and J ends, which lost 5 bases and 3 bases, there was a span of 4 bases. The germline V gene encodes CDR1 SGHTA and CDR2 FQGNSA. The CDR3 consists of 11 residues. CDR3 loop: CASSTYYGYTF. DNA of the CDR3: TGTGCCAGCAGCACTTACTATGGCTACACCTTC.

This chain links TRBV29-1 with TRBJ2-3, with 9 bases matching TRBD2. V lost 4 bases and J lost 3; bases outside the gene matches: 5. The CDR3 runs to 14 residues. Germline V CDR1 and CDR2: SQVTM, ANQGSEA. The CDR3 coding sequence is TGCAGCGTTGCTTATAGCGGGGGAACAGATACGCAGTATTTT. It yields the protein CSVAYSGGTDTQYF.

The chain is built from TRBV18 and TRBJ1-2; no reliable D call. Between the trimmed V and J ends, which lost 3 bases and 2 bases, there was a span of 13 bases. This CDR3 has 15 residues. Germline assignment: CDR1 KGHSH and CDR2 LQKENI. CDR3 sequence reads: CASSPTSNFNYGYTF. The DNA for the CDR3 is TGTGCCAGCTCACCTACCTCCAATTTCAACTATGGCTACACCTTC.

The chain is built from TRBV19 and TRBJ2-2, with unresolved D. Germline V gives CDR1 LNHDA, CDR2 SQIVND (reference sequence). There are 16 residues in the CDR3. Trimming cost V 1 base and J 1 base, with 10 bases left between them. CDR3 in DNA: TGTGCCAGTAGTATAGGGCAGGCCAAGAACACCGGGGAGCTGTTTTTT. Its protein is CASSIGQAKNTGELFF.

The V gene is TRBV2, the J gene TRBJ1-3, with no clear D. The CDR3 runs to 15 residues. Germline values: CDR1 SNHLY, CDR2 FYNNEI. The V and J ends lost 2 bases and 0 bases respectively, with 8 bases between them. The CDR3 DNA follows: TGTGCCAGCAGTGAAACGGGCTTCTCTGGAAACACCATATATTTT. Translating gives CASSETGFSGNTIYF.

This clone has a handful of counts. The rearrangement uses TRBV2 and TRBJ1-5; 8 bases line up with TRBD1. CDR1 and CDR2 (germline): SNHLY, FYNNEI. The CDR3 sequence is 14 residues long. Trimming took 3 bases from V and 6 from J; bases not matched to a gene: 4. The CDR3 DNA reads TGTGCCAGCAGTGAGGGACAGGTGAGTCAGCCCCAGCATTTT. Residues: CASSEGQVSQPQHF.

V is TRBV4-3 and J is TRBJ2-1, with a possible D match to TRBD1 (5 bases). CDR3 length: 14 residues. The germline CDR1 and CDR2 sequences are LGHNA and YSLEER. V was clipped by 3 bases and J by 6 bases, with 12 bases between them. This chain's CDR3 is CASSQDGRGNEQFF. The CDR3 DNA reads TGCGCCAGCAGCCAGGACGGTAGGGGCAATGAGCAGTTCTTC.

V usage is TRBV10-2 and J usage is TRBJ1-5; D gene unclear. Deletions cut 0 bases from V and 1 base from J, with 10 bases between. The CDR3 covers 16 residues. Germline-derived CDR1 and CDR2 are WSHSY and SAAADI. The CDR3 DNA is TGCGCCAGCAGTGAGTCGCCCGGAAACAGCAATCAGCCCCAGCATTTT. Translated: CASSESPGNSNQPQHF.

The rearrangement joins TRBV27 to TRBJ1-1; no definite D call. Per germline, CDR1 MNHEY and CDR2 SMNVEV (reference sequence). This CDR3 is built from 13 residues. Trimming pared 5 bases from V and 1 base from J, leaving 8 bases between. The CDR3 loop is CASSTRENTEAFF. CDR3 nucleotides: TGTGCCAGCAGTACCCGGGAGAACACTGAAGCTTTCTTT.

CDR3 bases: TGTGCCAGCAGAGGACAGATTAACACTGAAGCTTTCTTT. Residues: CASRGQINTEAFF. The chain is built from TRBV28 and TRBJ1-1; a weak D match, TRBD1 (6 bases). V lost 6 bases and J lost 2, with 10 bases in between. CDR1 and CDR2 from the germline V gene are MDHEN and SYDVKM. The CDR3 runs 13 residues.

The rearrangement uses TRBV7-9 and TRBJ1-1; TRBD1 is a possible D gene (5 bases). V was clipped by 5 bases and J by 1 base, with 8 bases between them. Germline values: CDR1 SEHNR, CDR2 FQNEAQ (reference sequence). CDR3 length: 13 residues. This CDR3 reads CASSPRGNTEAFF. The CDR3 DNA sequence: TGTGCCAGCAGCCCAAGGGGGAACACTGAAGCTTTCTTT. Full variable domain (remainder filled in from reference TRBV7-9 and TRBJ1-1): DTGVSQNPRHKITKRGQNVTFRCDPISEHNRLYWYRQTLGQGPEFLTYFQNEAQLEKSRLLSDRFSAERPKGSFSTLEIQRTEQGDSAMYLCASSPRGNTEAFFGQGTRLTVV.

This chain uses TRBV5-1 with TRBJ2-1, with a possible D match to TRBD1 (5 bases). The length of the CDR3 is 13 residues. Trimming left V 1 base short and J 8 bases short, with 10 bases between. The germline V gene has CDR1 SGHRS and CDR2 YFSETQ. Written as DNA, the CDR3 is TGCGCCAGCAGCTTGCAGGGTACGCATGAGCAGTTCTTC. Amino acid sequence: CASSLQGTHEQFF. The variable domain in full, with the rest retrieved from reference TRBV5-1 and TRBJ2-1, is KAGVTQTPRYLIKTRGQQVTLSCSPISGHRSVSWYQQTPGQGLQFLFEYFSETQRNKGNFPGRFSGRQFSNSRSEMNVSTLELGDSALYLCASSLQGTHEQFFGPGTRLTVL.

V is TRBV5-8 and J is TRBJ1-5, with 9 bases identical to TRBD1. Germline V lookup: CDR1 SGHTS, CDR2 YDEGEE. CDR3 length: 17 amino acids. Unmatched junction bases numbered 12, after V lost 1 base and J lost 7 bases. Written as DNA, the CDR3 is TGTGCCAGCAGCTTGAGTCCCGGGACAGGGAAGGGCCAGCCCCAGCATTTT. It translates to CASSLSPGTGKGQPQHF.

The V call is TRBV4-1, the J call TRBJ2-1; 7 bases line up with TRBD1. Germline assignment: CDR1 MGHRA and CDR2 YSYEKL. The CDR3 contains 18 residues. The junction had 10 bases not matched to a gene; V was cut back by 2 bases and J by 0 bases. The CDR3 sequence is CASSQWLKTGSSYNEQFF. The CDR3 nucleotides are TGCGCCAGCAGCCAATGGTTGAAGACAGGGAGCTCCTACAATGAGCAGTTCTTC.

A remark on this clone: Other DNA sequences in this sample translate to the same CDR3. The gene calls are TRBV28 and TRBJ2-6; possibly TRBD1 for D (6 bases). V was cut by 6 bases and J by 0 bases, with 9 bases left in between. The CDR3 covers 15 residues. Germline V gene sequence: CDR1 MDHEN, CDR2 SYDVKM. The CDR3: CASRRQVSGANVLTF. DNA of the CDR3: TGTGCCAGCAGAAGACAGGTCTCTGGGGCCAACGTCCTGACTTTC.

The rearrangement uses TRBV19 and TRBJ2-7; TRBD1 matches at 9 bases. V lost 6 bases, J lost 3 bases, and 12 bases stayed unmatched. The CDR3 spans 16 residues. The germline V gene has CDR1 LNHDA and CDR2 SQIVND (reference sequence). The CDR3 DNA follows: TGTGCCAGTAGCGAGAGCGGGGACAGGGCGATCTACGAGCAGTACGTC. Amino acid sequence: CASSESGDRAIYEQYV.

The J gene is TRBJ2-1, the V gene TRBV23-1; D not certain. TRBV23-1 is known as an ORF, though its function is uncertain. The ends were cut back, 1 base at V and 5 bases at J, with 21 bases in the middle. The CDR3 spans 18 residues. CDR3 nucleotides: TGCGCCAGCAGTCAATTTCACTATTGGGGTCCCAGCAACAATGAGCAGTTCTTC. It is translated as CASSQFHYWGPSNNEQFF.

This rearrangement joins TRBV19 to TRBJ2-1; D not certain. This CDR3 region has 13 residues. CDR1 is LNHDA and CDR2 is SQIVND in the germline V gene (reference sequence). The ends were cut back, 3 bases at V and 6 bases at J, with 9 bases in the middle. The DNA for the CDR3 is TGTGCCAGTAGTATTTTGGCGGTCAATGAGCAGTTCTTC. Amino acid sequence: CASSILAVNEQFF.

V and J are TRBV9 and TRBJ2-1; D remains unclear. V was pared by 2 bases and J by 4 bases, with 7 bases between. Germline V lookup: CDR1 SGDLS, CDR2 YYNGEE. CDR3 length: 13 amino acids. CDR3 sequence: CASSVIDYNEQFF. For the CDR3, the DNA is TGTGCCAGCAGCGTGATAGATTACAATGAGCAGTTCTTC.

This clone was detected only once. The chain carries TRBV4-3 and TRBJ2-7; D remains ambiguous. The ends were cut back, 4 bases at V and 1 base at J, with 14 bases in the middle. CDR1 and CDR2 (germline): LGHNA, YSLEER. The CDR3 length is 15 residues. The DNA of the CDR3 is TGCGCCAGCAGCCCTGGACGGATTGCGTCCTACGAGCAGTACGTC. Encoded protein: CASSPGRIASYEQYV.

V gene TRBV28 combines with J gene TRBJ1-3; the D is unclear. Trimming took 3 bases from V and 0 from J, leaving 12 bases between them. CDR1 and CDR2 (germline): MDHEN, SYDVKM. This CDR3 spans 16 amino acids. The CDR3 loop is CASSFVRQSSGNTIYF. The CDR3 coding sequence is TGTGCCAGCAGTTTTGTCCGTCAGAGCTCTGGAAACACCATATATTTT.

The chain employs TRBV7-2 and TRBJ2-1; a weak D match, TRBD1 (6 bases). The CDR3 consists of 18 residues. CDR1 SGHTA and CDR2 FQGNSA come from the germline V gene. The V end was cut by 2 bases, the J end by 7 bases, with 24 bases between. The CDR3 nucleotides read TGTGCCAGCAGCTTACCCAGGGGCAAGACTCACTTAACAAATGAGCAGTTCTTC. Residues: CASSLPRGKTHLTNEQFF.

This chain joins TRBV6-1 and TRBJ1-5, with D uncertain. The germline V gene has CDR1 MNHNS and CDR2 SASEGT. The germline V and J ends were trimmed by 0 bases and 2 bases, with 11 bases remaining between them. The CDR3 consists of 16 residues. The CDR3 region has the DNA TGTGCCAGCAGTGAAGCGAAGTCGAGGCGCAATCAGCCCCAGCATTTT. Translating it yields CASSEAKSRRNQPQHF.

The V call is TRBV6-5, the J call TRBJ2-1; D is perhaps TRBD2 (6 bases). Germline CDR1 MNHEY, CDR2 SVGAGI. There are 15 residues in the CDR3. Trimming cost V 5 bases and J 2 bases, with 13 bases left between them. CDR3 nucleotides: TGTGCCAGCAGTAAATTAGCGGTCACCTACAATGAGCAGTTCTTC. As protein: CASSKLAVTYNEQFF.

The V gene is TRBV19, the J gene TRBJ2-2; 10 bases agree with TRBD2. This CDR3 spans 14 amino acids. From germline, CDR1 is LNHDA and CDR2 SQIVND (reference sequence). The trim removed 3 bases at V and 8 bases at J, leaving 3 bases unmatched. The CDR3 sequence: CASSILAGAGELFF. The CDR3 coding sequence is TGTGCCAGTAGTATTCTAGCGGGAGCAGGGGAGCTGTTTTTT.

CDR3 in amino acids: CASSVGGPMVDTQYF. The CDR3 DNA sequence: TGTGCCAGCAGCGTAGGCGGTCCAATGGTGGATACGCAGTATTTT. The V gene is TRBV9, the J gene TRBJ2-3; D is unresolved. The CDR3 totals 15 residues. Deletions cut 0 bases from V and 6 bases from J, with 14 bases between. Looked up from germline, CDR1 is SGDLS and CDR2 is YYNGEE. The variable domain in full, with the rest retrieved from reference TRBV9 and TRBJ2-3, is DSGVTQTPKHLITATGQRVTLRCSPRSGDLSVYWYQQSLDQGLQFLIQYYNGEERAKGNILERFSAQQFPDLHSELNLSSLELGDSALYFCASSVGGPMVDTQYFGPGTRLTVL.

A single count supports this clone. This rearrangement joins TRBV7-9 to TRBJ2-1; 13 bases align to TRBD2. Trimming at V came to 6 bases and at J to 5 bases, leaving 10 bases not matched to a gene. CDR1 is SEHNR, CDR2 FQNEAQ, per germline (reference sequence). The CDR3 has 17 amino acids. Here the CDR3 reads CASSPPGGLAGNNEQFF. CDR3 sequence (DNA): TGTGCCAGCAGTCCTCCGGGGGGACTAGCGGGAAACAATGAGCAGTTCTTC.

The V gene is TRBV7-6, the J gene TRBJ2-2; 10 bases are a match to TRBD1. CDR3 length: 15 amino acids. CDR1 SGHVS and CDR2 FNYEAQ come from the germline V gene. V was pared by 3 bases and J by 6 bases, with 4 bases of the junction left unmatched. In DNA form, the CDR3 reads TGTGCCAGCAGCTTGGACAGGGGGTCTGCCGGGGAGCTGTTTTTT. Translating gives CASSLDRGSAGELFF. Supplemented by reference TRBV7-6 and TRBJ2-2, the full variable domain reads GAGVSQSPRYKVTKRGQDVALRCDPISGHVSLYWYRQALGQGPEFLTYFNYEAQQDKSGLPNDRFSAERPEGSISTLTIQRTEQRDSAMYRCASSLDRGSAGELFFGEGSRLTVL.

The J gene is TRBJ2-7, the V gene TRBV6-5, with D unresolved. Germline V gene lookup returns CDR1 MNHEY and CDR2 SVGAGI. The germline V and J ends were trimmed by 0 bases and 2 bases, with 2 bases remaining between them. This CDR3 comprises 12 residues. CDR3 residues: CASSYSAYEQYV. The CDR3 coding sequence is TGTGCCAGCAGTTACTCCGCCTACGAGCAGTACGTC.